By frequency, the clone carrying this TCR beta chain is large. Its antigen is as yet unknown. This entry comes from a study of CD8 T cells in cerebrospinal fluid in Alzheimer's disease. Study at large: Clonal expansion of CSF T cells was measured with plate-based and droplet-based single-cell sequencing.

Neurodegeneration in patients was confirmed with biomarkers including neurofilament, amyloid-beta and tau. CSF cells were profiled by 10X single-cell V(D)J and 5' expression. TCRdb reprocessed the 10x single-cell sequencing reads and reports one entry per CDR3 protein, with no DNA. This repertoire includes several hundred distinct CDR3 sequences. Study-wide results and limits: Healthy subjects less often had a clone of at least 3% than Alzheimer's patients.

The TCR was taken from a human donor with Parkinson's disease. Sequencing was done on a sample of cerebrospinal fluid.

Here the CDR3 reads CASSLGAYQPQHF. The chain links TRBV7-6 to TRBJ1-5; as DNA is missing, the TRBD1 call by TCRdb cannot be tested. This CDR3 region has 13 residues. From germline, CDR1 is SGHVS and CDR2 FNYEAQ.